The 20 T cell receptor beta chains below were found in one sample sequenced in a study of blood T cells in healthy people across ages. The authors ran a second PCR of 7 to 11 cycles using a sample-barcoded 5' primer and a J-beta primer mix. One entry per CDR3 protein results from TCRdb running MiXCR on the 5' RACE reads. The sample has fewer than 1.5 million distinct CDR3 sequences, approximately 42% seen once. The sample consisted of blood. Source of these receptors: a young woman in good health.

V usage is TRBV7-2 and J usage is TRBJ1-2, with a possible D match to TRBD1 (5 bases). The germline CDR1 and CDR2 sequences are SGHTA and FQGNSA. This CDR3 is built from 13 residues. Trimming removed 5 bases at V and 6 bases at J, with 13 bases between. CDR3: CASSAGTENGYTF. The DNA of the CDR3 is TGTGCCAGCAGCGCCGGGACGGAAAATGGCTACACCTTC.

The chain employs TRBV6-1 and TRBJ2-1; either TRBD1 or TRBD2 may fit D (5 bases each). This CDR3 has 15 residues. Trimming took 10 bases from V and 4 from J, leaving 20 bases between them. Germline CDR1 MNHNS, CDR2 SASEGT. CDR3 sequence: CAIKMGVAPYNEQFF. DNA of the CDR3: TGTGCCATCAAGATGGGGGTAGCCCCATACAATGAGCAGTTCTTC.

This chain's CDR3 is CASRYTGGYGYTF. CDR3 nucleotides: TGTGCCAGCAGATATACAGGGGGCTATGGCTACACCTTC. The chain recombines TRBV6-5 with TRBJ1-2; TRBD1 agrees at 8 bases. Per germline, CDR1 MNHEY and CDR2 SVGAGI. J was trimmed by 4 bases and V by 6 bases; bases with no gene match: 4. The CDR3 runs 13 residues.

This clonotype has a handful of counts. The genes are TRBV3-1 and TRBJ1-2; tentatively, D is TRBD1 (5 bases). This CDR3 has 14 amino acids. The germline V and J ends were trimmed by 0 bases and 8 bases, with 13 bases remaining between them. CDR1 and CDR2 (germline): LGHDT, YNNKEL (reference sequence). CDR3: CASSQDGTFTGYTF. Here the CDR3 DNA reads TGTGCCAGCAGCCAAGACGGGACCTTTACGGGCTACACCTTC.

This clonotype has at least ten counts. The chain is built from TRBV24-1 and TRBJ1-1; D remains ambiguous. This CDR3 has 11 residues. V was cut by 1 base and J by 5 bases, with 1 base left in between. Germline CDR1 reads KGHDR; CDR2 reads SFDVKD. The chain's CDR3 is CATSDLTEAFF. The CDR3 DNA sequence: TGTGCCACCAGTGATTTAACTGAAGCTTTCTTT.

This clonotype was found once. This chain links TRBV12-5 with TRBJ2-3, with TRBD2 matching over 7 bases. The CDR3 has 14 residues. Germline CDR1 reads LGHNT; CDR2 reads FRNRAP. V shed 5 bases and J 4 bases; nucleotides not matched to a gene: 6. CDR3 loop: CASGAGTKADTQYF. The CDR3 region has the DNA TGTGCTAGTGGTGCCGGGACTAAGGCAGATACGCAGTATTTT.

The genes are TRBV28 and TRBJ1-2; D gene ambiguous. The CDR3 totals 18 residues. V was cut by 2 bases and J by 4 bases, with 23 bases left in between. In germline, CDR1 is MDHEN, CDR2 SYDVKM. CDR3 nucleotides: TGTGCCAGCAGTTTAGATCTCGACACTTCATGGGGTTTCTATGGCTACACCTTC. It codes for CASSLDLDTSWGFYGYTF.

The chain has TRBV28 and TRBJ2-4; a possible D gene is TRBD2 (5 bases). CDR1 and CDR2 (germline): MDHEN, SYDVKM. The ends were cut back, 6 bases at V and 0 bases at J, with 15 bases in the middle. The CDR3 extends over 16 amino acids. The CDR3, as DNA: TGTGCCAGCAGCCTACGGGGATTTTTAGCCAAAAACATTCAGTACTTC. This translates into CASSLRGFLAKNIQYF.

The chain couples TRBV23-1 to TRBJ1-2; 7 bases are a match to TRBD1. TRBV23-1 is an ORF for which the function is uncertain. The CDR3 runs to 14 residues. The V segment lost 0 bases and the J segment 7 bases; nucleotides outside the gene matches: 5. CDR3 nucleotides: TGCGCCAGCAGTCAATCGGGAGGGGGCTGTGGCTACACCTTC. It is translated as CASSQSGGGCGYTF.

This clonotype was observed a few times. This chain connects TRBV10-1 to TRBJ2-1; D is perhaps TRBD2 (6 bases). The germline CDR1 and CDR2 sequences are WNHNN and SYGVQD (reference sequence). The ends were cut back, 1 base at V and 6 bases at J, with 19 bases in the middle. The length of the CDR3 is 17 residues. The CDR3 here is CASSEYGRAAGGNEQFF. CDR3 nucleotide sequence: TGCGCCAGCAGTGAGTACGGTCGTGCGGCCGGGGGCAATGAGCAGTTCTTC.

This clonotype has a handful of counts. The chain is built from TRBV29-1 and TRBJ1-2, with 8 bases fitting TRBD1. The junction had 10 bases not matched to a gene; V was cut back by 7 bases and J by 6 bases. Germline CDR1 reads SQVTM; CDR2 reads ANQGSEA. The CDR3 totals 13 residues. The CDR3 DNA sequence: TGCAGCGCCACGTCCGGACAGGGAAATGGCTACACCTTC. As protein: CSATSGQGNGYTF.

This clonotype has only one observation. J is TRBJ2-7 and V is TRBV5-1; D unresolved. Germline loops: CDR1 SGHRS, CDR2 YFSETQ. The CDR3 extends over 13 amino acids. V was pared by 2 bases and J by 7 bases, with 13 bases between. The CDR3 nucleotides read TGCGCCAGCAGCTTCTCTACGCCGGAAGAGCAGTACTTC. Its protein product is CASSFSTPEEQYF. The full variable domain, completed using reference TRBV5-1 and TRBJ2-7, is KAGVTQTPRYLIKTRGQQVTLSCSPISGHRSVSWYQQTPGQGLQFLFEYFSETQRNKGNFPGRFSGRQFSNSRSEMNVSTLELGDSALYLCASSFSTPEEQYFGPGTRLTVT.

This clonotype was counted only a few times. The gene calls are TRBV28 and TRBJ2-7; TRBD1 or TRBD2 may be the D gene (5 bases each). CDR3 length equals 16 residues. From germline, CDR1 is MDHEN and CDR2 SYDVKM. Trimming removed 5 bases from V and 0 bases from J, with 17 bases in between. Here the CDR3 reads CASSHVRDHVSYEQYF. DNA of the CDR3: TGTGCCAGCAGTCACGTCCGGGACCACGTCTCCTACGAGCAGTACTTC.

This chain joins TRBV20-1 and TRBJ2-3; 8 bases align to TRBD2. The V segment lost 0 bases and the J segment 6 bases; nucleotides outside the gene matches: 11. The CDR3 has 16 amino acids. Per germline, CDR1 DFQATT and CDR2 SNEGSKA (reference sequence). The CDR3 reads CSARDPGTSVGDTQYF. CDR3 nucleotides: TGCAGTGCTAGAGATCCCGGGACTAGTGTGGGGGATACGCAGTATTTT.

The chain has TRBV6-5 and TRBJ2-3; tentative D call: TRBD2 (5 bases). CDR3 length: 11 amino acids. Germline CDR1 MNHEY, CDR2 SVGAGI. V shed 8 bases and J shed 6 bases, with 9 bases lying between them. The DNA for the CDR3 is TGTGCCAGCTTACTAGGGGATACGCAGTATTTT. This codes for CASLLGDTQYF.

This chain links TRBV7-9 with TRBJ2-5, with no clear D. Between the trimmed V and J ends, which lost 0 bases and 5 bases, there was a span of 13 bases. The germline V gene has CDR1 SEHNR and CDR2 FQNEAQ (reference sequence). This CDR3 comprises 15 residues. CDR3 DNA sequence: TGTGCCAGCAGCTTAGCAGGAGCCGACGGGGAGACCCAGTACTTC. It specifies CASSLAGADGETQYF.

The chain uses TRBV25-1 and TRBJ1-2; no firm D call. The CDR3 is made up of 15 amino acids. Germline lookup yields CDR1 MGHDK and CDR2 SYGVNS. The V gene lost 0 bases and the J gene lost 8 bases, with 16 bases spanning the gap. This CDR3 reads CASSEYWTAPEGYTF. For the CDR3, the DNA is TGTGCCAGCAGTGAATATTGGACCGCCCCTGAGGGCTACACCTTC.

The chain combines TRBV3-1 with TRBJ2-7; D possibly matches TRBD1 or TRBD2 (5 bases each). From germline, CDR1 is LGHDT and CDR2 YNNKEL (reference sequence). CDR3 size: 18 residues. The V end was cut by 2 bases, the J end by 0 bases, with 20 bases between. The CDR3: CASSQLLPGAPSSYEQYF. CDR3 nucleotide sequence: TGTGCCAGCAGCCAATTACTTCCCGGGGCGCCTAGCTCCTACGAGCAGTACTTC.

The genes are TRBV7-9 and TRBJ1-1; TRBD1 matches at 7 bases. Trimming cost V 3 bases and J 4 bases; bases outside gene matches: 8. CDR1 and CDR2 (germline): SEHNR, FQNEAQ (reference sequence). The CDR3 has 15 amino acids. The CDR3 sequence: CASSFQGQSVTEAFF. Written as DNA, the CDR3 is TGTGCCAGCAGCTTCCAGGGACAGTCGGTCACTGAAGCTTTCTTT.

This clonotype has a handful of counts. The V and J genes are TRBV28 and TRBJ1-2, with TRBD1 identical over 12 bases. Germline-derived CDR1 and CDR2 are MDHEN and SYDVKM. The CDR3 is 14 residues long. V was pared by 4 bases and J by 8 bases, with 5 bases of the junction left unmatched. The CDR3: CASSSGTGGLGYTF. The DNA of the CDR3 is TGTGCCAGCAGTTCCGGGACAGGGGGCTTAGGCTACACCTTC.